These 21 T cell receptor beta chains share one sample of origin, sequenced in a study of blood T cell repertoires in COVID-19. Sequencing used immunoSEQ multiplex PCR; TCRdb keeps in-frame clones, though not all of them. Here the sample spans about 88,000 clones, about 92% being singletons. Material: peripheral blood. The receptors were sampled from a man aged 18-30 years with COVID-19, enrolled during active disease.

V usage is TRBV19 and J usage is TRBJ1-1; D remains unclear. V was pared by 4 bases and J by 0 bases, with 6 bases between. CDR3 length: 13 amino acids. CDR1 is LNHDA, CDR2 SQIVND, per germline (reference sequence). The CDR3 DNA reads as TGTGCCAGTAGTACAGGCATGAACACTGAAGCTTTCTTT. It translates to CASSTGMNTEAFF.

The rearrangement links TRBV30 to TRBJ1-5; D unclear. Germline assignment: CDR1 GTSNPN and CDR2 SVGIG (reference sequence). V dropped 0 bases and J dropped 11 bases, with 17 bases sitting between them. The CDR3 runs to 14 residues. The CDR3, as DNA: TGTGCCTGGAGTGTTGGACTCTTCGAAGGGTCCCAGCATTTT. This codes for CAWSVGLFEGSQHF.

V and J are TRBV5-4 and TRBJ2-7; D perhaps matches TRBD1 (5 bases). The CDR3 is made up of 15 amino acids. Between the trimmed V and J ends, which lost 2 bases and 0 bases, there was a span of 12 bases. Germline CDR1 reads SGHNT; CDR2 reads YYREEE (reference sequence). CDR3 nucleotides: TGTGCCAGCAGCTTAACGACGGACAACTCCTACGAGCAGTACTTC. As protein: CASSLTTDNSYEQYF.

This chain links TRBV27 with TRBJ2-7; a weak D match, TRBD1 (6 bases). This CDR3 spans 12 amino acids. Germline V gene sequence: CDR1 MNHEY, CDR2 SMNVEV (reference sequence). Trimming took off 5 bases at V and 3 bases at J, with 8 bases between the two ends. Written as DNA, the CDR3 is TGTGCCAGCAGTCCACAGGGCTACGAGCAGTACTTC. This sequence encodes CASSPQGYEQYF.

The rearrangement links TRBV27 to TRBJ1-5; no firm D call. V shed 3 bases and J shed 4 bases, with 7 bases lying between them. The CDR3 has 13 amino acids. Per germline, CDR1 MNHEY and CDR2 SMNVEV (reference sequence). The CDR3 nucleotides are TGTGCCAGCAGTTTGGGCGAAAATCAGCCCCAGCATTTT. This sequence encodes CASSLGENQPQHF.

V and J are TRBV10-3 and TRBJ2-5; D not certain. The CDR3 sequence is 12 residues long. Germline assignment: CDR1 ENHRY and CDR2 SYGVKD. Trimming took 0 bases from V and 5 from J, leaving 4 bases between them. The CDR3 DNA reads TGTGCCATCAGTGAGTCCGGGGAGACCCAGTACTTC. Protein product: CAISESGETQYF.

This rearrangement joins TRBV5-8 to TRBJ2-1; 10 nucleotides agree with TRBD2. The junction had 9 bases not matched to a gene; V was cut back by 4 bases and J by 2 bases. This CDR3 is built from 17 residues. Germline CDR1 is SGHTS and CDR2 is YDEGEE. CDR3 protein: CASSPRWLAGAYNEQFF. The DNA of the CDR3 is TGTGCCAGCAGCCCTCGGTGGCTAGCGGGAGCCTACAATGAGCAGTTCTTC.

This clone was found once. The chain uses TRBV29-1 and TRBJ2-2, with 10 bases aligning to TRBD1. CDR3 size: 14 residues. With 6 bases clipped from V and 2 bases from J, the junction kept 3 bases outside the gene matches. CDR1 is SQVTM and CDR2 is ANQGSEA in the germline V gene. The DNA of the CDR3 is TGCAGCGTAAGGACAGGGGGAAACACCGGGGAGCTGTTTTTT. Residues: CSVRTGGNTGELFF.

The genes are TRBV5-1 and TRBJ1-1; TRBD1 matches 8 bases. Per germline, CDR1 SGHRS and CDR2 YFSETQ. The CDR3 totals 15 residues. Germline trimming cut 0 bases from V and 4 bases from J; bases unmatched to any gene: 5. The CDR3 loop is CASSLAGGLVTEAFF. The CDR3, as DNA: TGCGCCAGCAGCTTGGCAGGGGGCTTGGTCACTGAAGCTTTCTTT.

On this clone: The junction differs from germline at one of its ends, possibly a read error. The chain uses TRBV28 and TRBJ1-4; 8 positions agree with TRBD1. CDR1 MDHEN and CDR2 SYDVKM come from the germline V gene. There are 13 residues in the CDR3. CDR3 sequence: CASLSGTGGKLLF. CDR3 DNA: TGTGCCAGCCTTTCAGGGACAGGCGGAAAACTGCTTTTT.

The chain recombines TRBV9 with TRBJ1-4; D not resolved. V was cut by 4 bases and J by 5 bases, with 15 bases left in between. The V gene's germline CDR1 is SGDLS and CDR2 YYNGEE. The CDR3 is 15 amino acids. CDR3 nucleotide sequence: TGTGCCAGCAGCCTGGAGGGAAACTTAAATGAAAAACTGTTTTTT. It encodes CASSLEGNLNEKLFF.

J is TRBJ1-5 and V is TRBV24-1; D gene ambiguous. V shed 3 bases and J shed 3 bases, with 5 bases lying between them. Germline lookup yields CDR1 KGHDR and CDR2 SFDVKD. This CDR3 comprises 13 residues. The CDR3 sequence: CATSDGLNQPQHF. Written as DNA, the CDR3 is TGTGCCACCAGTGATGGACTCAATCAGCCCCAGCATTTT.

The V call is TRBV5-1, the J call TRBJ1-3; no firm D call. The length of the CDR3 is 15 residues. Germline V lookup: CDR1 SGHRS, CDR2 YFSETQ. V was clipped by 1 base and J by 0 bases, with 8 bases between them. In DNA form, the CDR3 reads TGCGCCAGCAGCTTGCTCGAGCCCTCTGGAAACACCATATATTTT. This encodes CASSLLEPSGNTIYF.

This rearrangement joins TRBV7-6 to TRBJ2-3; TRBD2 agrees at 13 bases. Germline loops: CDR1 SGHVS, CDR2 FNYEAQ. Trimming took 5 bases from V and 1 from J; bases not matched to a gene: 3. The CDR3 consists of 16 residues. The CDR3 DNA is TGTGCCAGCAGCCCCGGACTAGCGGGAGGCACAGATACGCAGTATTTT. It translates to CASSPGLAGGTDTQYF. Combining the CDR3 with reference TRBV7-6 and TRBJ2-3 gives the whole variable domain GAGVSQSPRYKVTKRGQDVALRCDPISGHVSLYWYRQALGQGPEFLTYFNYEAQQDKSGLPNDRFSAERPEGSISTLTIQRTEQRDSAMYRCASSPGLAGGTDTQYFGPGTRLTVL.

This sequence joins TRBV7-7 and TRBJ2-7; the match to TRBD1 covers 7 bases. The CDR3 is 16 residues long. V gave up 5 bases and J gave up 0 bases; unmatched junction bases: 10. In germline, CDR1 is SSHAT, CDR2 FNYEAQ (reference sequence). CDR3 in amino acids: CASSPRTGASSYEQYF. CDR3 nucleotide sequence: TGTGCCAGCAGCCCTAGGACAGGCGCCAGCTCCTACGAGCAGTACTTC.

This rearrangement joins TRBV30 to TRBJ2-7; D is unclear. The germline CDR1 and CDR2 sequences are GTSNPN and SVGIG (reference sequence). The CDR3 totals 13 residues. V lost 2 bases, J lost 3 bases, and 11 bases lay in between. The CDR3 DNA follows: TGTGCCTGGAGTCTCACAGTATACTACGAGCAGTACTTC. Its protein product is CAWSLTVYYEQYF.

The rearrangement uses TRBV3-1 (or the pseudogene TRBV3-2) and TRBJ2-2; D unresolved. The CDR3 contains 16 residues. With 2 bases removed from V and 0 bases from J, the gap between germline ends came to 10 bases. Germline V gene data show CDR1 as LGHDT and CDR2 as YNNKEL (reference sequence). The CDR3 region is CASSQNSAANTGELFF. The CDR3 nucleotides are TGTGCCAGCAGCCAAAATTCGGCGGCGAACACCGGGGAGCTGTTTTTT.

V usage is TRBV9 and J usage is TRBJ2-1, with 14 positions matching TRBD2. This CDR3 contains 16 residues. Trimming removed 4 bases from V and 9 bases from J; junction bases left unmatched: 9. The germline gives CDR1 SGDLS, CDR2 YYNGEE. CDR3 sequence: CASSHGTSGSVGEQFF. The DNA for the CDR3 is TGTGCCAGCAGCCACGGGACTAGCGGGAGTGTAGGTGAGCAGTTCTTC.

V and J are TRBV7-9 and TRBJ1-1; 11 bases agree with TRBD1. Germline assignment: CDR1 SEHNR and CDR2 FQNEAQ (reference sequence). The CDR3 has 17 residues. J lost 1 base, V lost 5 bases, and 9 bases had no gene match. CDR3 loop: CASSPRDRGTSNTEAFF. In DNA, the CDR3 is TGTGCCAGCAGCCCGCGGGACAGGGGGACCTCGAACACTGAAGCTTTCTTT. The full variable domain, with the rest looked up from reference TRBV7-9 and TRBJ1-1, is DTGVSQNPRHKITKRGQNVTFRCDPISEHNRLYWYRQTLGQGPEFLTYFQNEAQLEKSRLLSDRFSAERPKGSFSTLEIQRTEQGDSAMYLCASSPRDRGTSNTEAFFGQGTRLTVV.

The genes are TRBV15 and TRBJ2-2, with TRBD1 as a possible D gene (6 bases). CDR1 LNHNV and CDR2 YYDKDF come from the germline V gene (reference sequence). Trimming removed 0 bases from V and 4 bases from J, with 9 bases in between. This CDR3 is built from 15 residues. CDR3 bases: TGTGCCACCAGCAGAGATAGGGGGAGCACCGGGGAGCTGTTTTTT. Encoded protein: CATSRDRGSTGELFF.

This clone was counted a single time. The CDR3 region has the DNA TGTGCCAGCAGTTCCCCCAGGTTTTTGTACGAGCAGTACTTC. Amino acids: CASSSPRFLYEQYF. The chain recombines TRBV6-2 or TRBV6-3 with TRBJ2-7; D is undetermined. Trimming removed 4 bases from V and 4 bases from J, with 14 bases in between. In germline, CDR1 is MNHEY, CDR2 SVGEGT. The CDR3 totals 14 residues.